This note documents a single TCR beta chain sequence. Sample-barcoded 5' priming and a J-beta primer mix drove a second PCR of about 7 to 12 cycles. A single record per CDR3 protein comes from TCRdb applying MiXCR to the 5' RACE reads. The table records fewer than 1 million distinct CDR3 sequences, around 42% of them present only once. Germline CDR1 reads SGDLS; CDR2 reads YYNGEE. V was clipped by 4 bases and J by 1 base; unmatched bases: 4. This CDR3 spans 14 amino acids. The sample belongs to a study of blood T cells in healthy people across ages. Sequenced input: blood. This clonotype was sampled from a man between 60 and 75 years old in good health. V gene TRBV9 combines with J gene TRBJ1-2; 7 bases line up with TRBD1. The CDR3, as DNA: TGTGCCAGCAGCCCCCGGGACAGTAACTATGGCTACACCTTC. It codes for CASSPRDSNYGYTF.